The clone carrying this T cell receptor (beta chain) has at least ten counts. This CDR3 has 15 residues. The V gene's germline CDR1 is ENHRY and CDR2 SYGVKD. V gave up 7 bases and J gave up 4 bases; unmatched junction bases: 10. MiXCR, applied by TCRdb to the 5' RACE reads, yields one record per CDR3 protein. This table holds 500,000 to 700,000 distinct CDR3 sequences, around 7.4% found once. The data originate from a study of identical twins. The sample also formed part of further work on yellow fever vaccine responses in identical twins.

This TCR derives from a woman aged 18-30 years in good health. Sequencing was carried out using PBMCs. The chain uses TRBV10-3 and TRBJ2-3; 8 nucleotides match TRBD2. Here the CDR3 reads CAITERGGRPDTQYF. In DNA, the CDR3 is TGTGCCATCACGGAACGGGGGGGAAGACCAGATACGCAGTATTTT.